This TCR beta chain was sequenced in a study of T-cell memory formation after mild COVID-19. General study results and limits: The pre-infection memory compartment contained some responding clones, suggesting cross-reactive memory joined. Contracting clones from day 15 to 85 showed balanced CD4/CD8; later expanders favored CD4+. Contracting CD4+ clones lay largely in CM and EM, with CD8+ ones residing in EMRA.

TCR alpha and TCR beta cDNA libraries carrying sample barcodes and UMIs were produced by 5'RACE using constant-segment primers. TCRdb itself ran the 5' RACE reads through MiXCR, one entry per CDR3 protein. Of around 310,000 distinct CDR3 sequences listed, less than 20% are singletons. Concerning this clonotype itself: Its matching antigen is unknown.

The receptor was derived from a man aged 18 to 30 who had mild COVID-19 (a few samples of this study predate the infection). Cell type and time point are not known. Material: PBMCs or a T cell subset sorted from them (not recorded which).

The chain's CDR3 is CATESAGGQGVEKLFF. The CDR3 bases are TGTGCCACCGAGTCGGCAGGGGGACAGGGAGTCGAAAAACTGTTTTTT. This sequence joins TRBV2 and TRBJ1-4; 9 nucleotides match TRBD1. Germline assignment: CDR1 SNHLY and CDR2 FYNNEI. The CDR3 runs 16 residues. The ends lost 10 bases at V and 8 bases at J; junction bases unmatched: 17.